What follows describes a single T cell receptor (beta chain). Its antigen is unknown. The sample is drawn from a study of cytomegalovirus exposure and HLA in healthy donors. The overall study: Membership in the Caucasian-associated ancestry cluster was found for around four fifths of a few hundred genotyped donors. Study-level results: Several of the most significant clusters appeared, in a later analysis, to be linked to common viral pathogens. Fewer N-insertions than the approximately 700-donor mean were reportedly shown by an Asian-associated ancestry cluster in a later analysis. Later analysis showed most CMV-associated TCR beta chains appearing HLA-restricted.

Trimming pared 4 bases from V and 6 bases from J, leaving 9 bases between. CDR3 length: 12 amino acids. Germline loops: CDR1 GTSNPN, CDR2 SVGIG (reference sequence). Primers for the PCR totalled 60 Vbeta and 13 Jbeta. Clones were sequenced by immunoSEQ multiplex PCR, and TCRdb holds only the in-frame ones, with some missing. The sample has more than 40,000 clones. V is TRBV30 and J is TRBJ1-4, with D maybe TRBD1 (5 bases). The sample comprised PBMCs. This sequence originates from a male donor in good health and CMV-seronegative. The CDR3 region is CAWKGVDEKLFF. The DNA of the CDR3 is TGTGCCTGGAAAGGGGTAGATGAAAAACTGTTTTTT.